The rows below give T cell receptor beta chains drawn from one sample of a study of Graves' ophthalmopathy and Graves' hyperthyroidism. TCRdb ran MiXCR on the multiplex PCR reads and lists one entry per CDR3 protein. The sample records about 380,000 distinct CDR3 sequences, roughly 14% being singletons. The sample was peripheral blood. These receptors came from a woman between 18 and 29 years old with stable Graves' hyperthyroidism. Both conserved end residues are part of each CDR3. Fields, in order: CDR3 protein, CDR3 DNA, clone size, V gene, D gene, J gene. The D gene is left open where the match is weak. Only part of the rows carry a size: once, few, many, or a class if the clone is expanded.

CATRRVMNTEAFF | TGTGCCACCCGCAGGGTAATGAACACTGAAGCTTTCTTT | many | TRBV6-1 | NA | TRBJ1-1
CASSRPGTYTEAFF | TGTGCCAGCAGCCGACCCGGGACATACACTGAAGCTTTCTTT | few | TRBV5-6 | NA | TRBJ1-1
CASSPRGLALYEQYF | TGCGCCAGCAGCCCCCGGGGACTTGCCCTGTACGAGCAGTACTTC | NA | TRBV10-1 | NA | TRBJ2-7
CASSRPGQHYEQYF | TGTGCCAGCAGTCGTCCGGGACAGCACTACGAGCAGTACTTC | many | TRBV6-2/TRBV6-3 | TRBD1 | TRBJ2-7
CASSPLAALNTGELFF | TGTGCCAGCAGCCCCCTTGCAGCTCTGAACACCGGGGAGCTGTTTTTT | NA | TRBV13 | NA | TRBJ2-2
CATSDPARSGANVLTF | TGTGCCACCAGTGATCCGGCTCGCTCTGGGGCCAACGTCCTGACTTTC | few | TRBV24-1 | NA | TRBJ2-6
CASSLTGACNQSQHF | TGTGCCAGCAGTTTAACAGGGGCCTGCAATCAGTCCCAGCATTTT | NA | TRBV12-3/TRBV12-4 | TRBD1 | TRBJ1-5
CASSYVQSTGELFF | TGTGCCAGCAGTTACGTTCAGTCCACCGGGGAGCTGTTTTTT | many | TRBV6-5 | NA | TRBJ2-2
CASSLGRGGTEAFF | TGTGCCAGCAGCTTAGGCCGGGGGGGCACTGAAGCTTTCTTT | many | TRBV5-1 | NA | TRBJ1-1
CAISTGWSNQPQHF | TGTGCCATTTCGACAGGGTGGTCCAATCAGCCCCAGCATTTT | NA | TRBV2 | TRBD1 | TRBJ1-5
CSASAQGRGNQPQHF | TGCAGTGCTAGTGCGCAGGGAAGGGGCAATCAGCCCCAGCATTTT | many | TRBV20-1 | NA | TRBJ1-5